This record looks at one TCR beta chain sequence and its context. This receptor's antigen is unknown. Within one base of it there is no much larger clone, and no base qualities were kept. This specimen belongs to a study of blood T cell repertoires in COVID-19 (dated by TCRdb to 2020 to 2021). About the full investigation: Samples covering the acute and convalescent phases of COVID-19 were provided by collaborators in the United States, Italy and Spain. The material from the prospective study consisted of cDNA or gDNA derived from T cells, B-cell-depleted T cells, or PBMCs. Subjects who had been exposed to COVID-19, were actively infected with it, or had recovered from it provided the deeply sampled blood TCRbeta repertoires that made up the dataset. The repertoires were released in a freely available public database intended as a resource for research on the immune response to SARS-CoV-2. The samples were drawn from two sources: the first 160 participants of the ongoing ImmuneRACE study, and about 1,300 subjects contributed by 6 global collaborators. Sample metadata almost always included a de-identified subject ID, COVID-19 status, age in years and sex. Where available, HLA class I and class II types were taken from metadata supplied by the sample provider and were not determined by assay-based typing.

TCRbeta CDR3 regions were amplified from genomic DNA using the immunoSEQ Assay, a bias-controlled multiplex PCR. Turning to the authors' computational methods: The number of nucleated cells in each sample was estimated from the amplification of reference gene primers within the assay. Sequence reads were collapsed and filtered to measure the absolute abundance of every unique TCRbeta CDR3 rearrangement. Productive Simpson clonality was computed per sample as the square root of Simpson's diversity index over productive rearrangements. TCRdb took this table from immuneACCESS and kept in-frame rearrangements with V and J called. Such tables lack part of the clones; where checked against another copy, unresolved V genes explain under half of the gap, and the rest is unexplained. V and J calls and clone size are given by that table; D and trimming were obtained from the DNA. This sample has 93,000 or so clones in its table, and over 70% of those were observed once. Of the sample, 13% is held by the ten largest clones.

The collaborating institutions used their own protocols to collect whole blood in K2EDTA tubes. For TCRbeta analysis, collaborator samples were shipped as frozen whole blood, as isolated PBMCs, or as DNA extracted from either sample type. Study-wide conclusions, independent of this receptor: Clinical and demographic metadata were provided uncurated, with the amount varying by source and participant.

CDR1 and CDR2 (SGHTA, FQGNSA) derive from the germline V gene. The CDR3, from cysteine to phenylalanine, totals 14 residues. Only CDR3 DNA is held: 42 bases, read in frame from base 1. The trim is 1 base for V and 4 bases for J, with a gap of 10 bases between the germline ends. The chain joins TRBV7-2 to TRBJ1-1; D gene: possibly TRBD1, on 6 matching bases. This sequence originates from a human donor in a cohort sampled during active or convalescent COVID-19. The sample consisted of peripheral blood. The CDR3 is CASSLEGGITEAFF. The nucleotide sequence reads as follows: TGTGCCAGCAGCTTAGAGGGGGGGATCACTGAAGCTTTCTTT.